A single count supports the clone carrying this TCR beta chain. Antigen specificity is unknown. These data are taken from a study of long-term antiretroviral therapy in people with HIV. General study findings and limits: Data on ART adherence, viral resistance or therapy changes were unavailable. Every time point showed a repertoire led by clones expanded before ART.

Run at survey level, the immunoSEQ assay was version v3.0. Repertoires were generated with immunoSEQ multiplex PCR, while TCRdb's copy carries only in-frame clones and drops some. The sample records roughly 40,000 clones, about 85% being singletons. CDR1 is SEHNR, CDR2 FQNEAQ, per germline (reference sequence). CDR3 length: 15 amino acids. V dropped 3 bases and J dropped 9; count of bases not matched to a gene: 12. The clonotype was recovered from a woman in her fifties or sixties with HIV. The gene calls are TRBV7-9 and TRBJ2-5; 8 nucleotides line up with TRBD1. This specimen was unsorted PBMCs, taken 3.1 years after starting antiretroviral therapy. This CDR3 is CASSLGDRGSNPQYF. The CDR3, as DNA: TGTGCCAGCAGCTTGGGAGACAGGGGATCTAACCCCCAGTACTTC.